One sample yielded the 5 T cell receptor beta chains listed below, sequenced in a study of T cell changes during pregnancy in multiple sclerosis. Here immunoSEQ multiplex PCR was the method, and the copy in TCRdb shows in-frame clones only, minus some. This table has more than 90,000 clones, 85% to 95% appearing once. Sequenced here: peripheral blood, sampled after pregnancy. The receptors shown here come from a female donor with multiple sclerosis, enrolled in a pregnancy study.

The J gene is TRBJ2-7, the V gene TRBV29-1; possibly TRBD1 for D (6 bases). Germline values: CDR1 SQVTM, CDR2 ANQGSEA. The V end was cut by 3 bases, the J end by 4 bases, with 16 bases between. The CDR3 covers 14 residues. CDR3 in amino acids: CSVDSTGIGYEQYF. The DNA for the CDR3 is TGCAGCGTTGACTCGACAGGAATTGGTTACGAGCAGTACTTC.

This CDR3 is CASSLQNPATGSGNTIYF. As DNA, the CDR3 is TGTGCCAGCAGCCTACAAAACCCCGCAACAGGGTCTGGAAACACCATATATTTT. This chain links TRBV4-2 with TRBJ1-3, with D possibly TRBD1 on 6 matching bases. The CDR3 contains 18 residues. V lost 4 bases and J 1 base, leaving 20 bases between the germline ends. Germline V gives CDR1 LGHNA, CDR2 YNFKEQ.

This rearrangement joins TRBV19 to TRBJ1-1; D not resolved. The germline CDR1 and CDR2 sequences are LNHDA and SQIVND (reference sequence). V lost 6 bases and J lost 12, with 17 bases in between. The length of the CDR3 is 12 residues. The CDR3 loop reads CASSFERGKPFF. CDR3 sequence (DNA): TGTGCCAGTAGCTTTGAAAGAGGAAAGCCTTTCTTT.

V usage is TRBV5-1 and J usage is TRBJ2-3; D gene uncertain. CDR3 length equals 13 residues. The V end lost 4 bases, the J end lost 1 base, and 7 bases lay between the germline ends. CDR1 SGHRS and CDR2 YFSETQ come from the germline V gene. CDR3 DNA: TGCGCCAGCAGCATACCGGGCACAGATACGCAGTATTTT. Its protein is CASSIPGTDTQYF.

The V and J genes are TRBV1 and TRBJ2-6; the listed D gene, TRBD2, was not tested against the DNA. TRBV1 is a pseudogene segment. The CDR3 consists of 20 residues. The CDR3 here is CTSSQDRLAGDSSGANVLTF. In DNA form, the CDR3 reads TGCACCAGCAGCCAAGATCGCCTAGCGGGCGATTCCTCTGGGGCCAACGTCCTGACTTTC.